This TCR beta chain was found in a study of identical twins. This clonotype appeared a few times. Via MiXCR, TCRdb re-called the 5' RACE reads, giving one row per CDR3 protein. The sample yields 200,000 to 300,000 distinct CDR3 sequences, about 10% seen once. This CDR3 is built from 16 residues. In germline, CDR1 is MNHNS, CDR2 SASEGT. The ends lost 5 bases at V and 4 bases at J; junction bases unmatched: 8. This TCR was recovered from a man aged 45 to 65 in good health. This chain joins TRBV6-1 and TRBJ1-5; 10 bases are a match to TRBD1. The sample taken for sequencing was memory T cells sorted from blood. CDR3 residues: CASSLDRGRGNQPQHF. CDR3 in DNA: TGTGCCAGCAGTCTTGACAGGGGGCGCGGGAATCAGCCCCAGCATTTT.